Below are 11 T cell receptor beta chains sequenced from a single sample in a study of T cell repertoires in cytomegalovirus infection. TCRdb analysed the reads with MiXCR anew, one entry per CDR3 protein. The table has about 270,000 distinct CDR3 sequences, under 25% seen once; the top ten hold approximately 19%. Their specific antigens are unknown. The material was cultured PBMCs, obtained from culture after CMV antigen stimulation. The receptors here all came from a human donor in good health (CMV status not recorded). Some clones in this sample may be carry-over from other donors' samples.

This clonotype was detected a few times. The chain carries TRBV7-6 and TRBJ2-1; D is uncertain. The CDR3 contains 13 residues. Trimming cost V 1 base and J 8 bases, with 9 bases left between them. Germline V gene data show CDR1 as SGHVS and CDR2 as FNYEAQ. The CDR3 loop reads CASSLDSGYEQFF. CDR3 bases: TGTGCCAGCAGCTTAGACTCCGGGTATGAGCAGTTCTTC.

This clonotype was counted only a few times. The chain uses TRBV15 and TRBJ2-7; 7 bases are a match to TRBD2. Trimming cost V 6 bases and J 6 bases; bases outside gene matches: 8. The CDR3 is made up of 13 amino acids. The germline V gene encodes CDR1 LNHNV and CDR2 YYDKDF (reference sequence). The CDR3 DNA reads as TGTGCCACCAGTCCCGGGACTACCCTCGAGCAGTACTTC. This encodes CATSPGTTLEQYF.

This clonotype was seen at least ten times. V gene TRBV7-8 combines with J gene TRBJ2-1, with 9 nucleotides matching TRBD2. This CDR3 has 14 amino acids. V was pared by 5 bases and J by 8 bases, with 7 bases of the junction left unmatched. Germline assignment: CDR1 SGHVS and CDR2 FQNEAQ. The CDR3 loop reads CASSKGSGSHEQFF. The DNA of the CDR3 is TGTGCCAGCAGCAAAGGTAGCGGGAGCCATGAGCAGTTCTTC.

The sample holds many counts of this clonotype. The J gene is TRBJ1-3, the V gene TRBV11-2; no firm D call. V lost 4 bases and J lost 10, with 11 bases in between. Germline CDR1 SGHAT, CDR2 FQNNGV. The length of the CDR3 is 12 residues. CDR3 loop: CASSSWVSTIYF. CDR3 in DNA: TGTGCCAGCAGCTCCTGGGTGTCGACCATATATTTT.

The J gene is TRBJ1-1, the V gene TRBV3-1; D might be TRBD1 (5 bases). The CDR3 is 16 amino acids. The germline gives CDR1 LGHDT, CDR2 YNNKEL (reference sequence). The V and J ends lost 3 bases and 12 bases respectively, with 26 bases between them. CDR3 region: CASSQGLGRGTLKTFF. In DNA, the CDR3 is TGTGCCAGCAGCCAGGGATTGGGGCGAGGAACACTGAAAACTTTCTTT. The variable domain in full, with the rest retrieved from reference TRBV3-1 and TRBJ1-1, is DTAVSQTPKYLVTQMGNDKSIKCEQNLGHDTMYWYKQDSKKFLKIMFSYNNKELIINETVPNRFSPKSPDKAHLNLHINSLELGDSAVYFCASSQGLGRGTLKTFFGQGTRLTVV.

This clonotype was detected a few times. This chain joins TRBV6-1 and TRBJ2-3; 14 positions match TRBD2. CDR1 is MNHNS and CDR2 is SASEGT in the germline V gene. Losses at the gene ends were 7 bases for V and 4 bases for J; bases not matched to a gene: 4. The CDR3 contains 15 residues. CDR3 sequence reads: CASTGTSGRPDTQYF. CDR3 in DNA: TGTGCCAGCACCGGGACTAGCGGGAGACCAGATACGCAGTATTTT.

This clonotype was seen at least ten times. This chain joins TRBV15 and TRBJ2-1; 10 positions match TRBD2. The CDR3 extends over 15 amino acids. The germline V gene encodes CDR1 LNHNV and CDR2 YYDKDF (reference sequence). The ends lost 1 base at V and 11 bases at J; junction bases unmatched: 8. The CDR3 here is CATSRALAGVIQQFF. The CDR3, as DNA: TGTGCCACCAGCAGAGCGCTAGCGGGAGTAATCCAGCAGTTCTTC. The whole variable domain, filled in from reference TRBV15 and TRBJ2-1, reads DAMVIQNPRYQVTQFGKPVTLSCSQTLNHNVMYWYQQKSSQAPKLLFHYYDKDFNNEADTPDNFQSRRPNTSFCFLDIRSPGLGDTAMYLCATSRALAGVIQQFFGPGTRLTVL.

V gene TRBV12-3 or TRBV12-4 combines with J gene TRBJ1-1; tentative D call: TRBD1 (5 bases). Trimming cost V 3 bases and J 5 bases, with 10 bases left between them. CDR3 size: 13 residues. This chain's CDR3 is CASSFRVSTEAFF. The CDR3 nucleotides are TGTGCCAGCAGTTTCAGGGTCAGTACTGAAGCTTTCTTT.

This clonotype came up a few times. CDR3 in DNA: TGCGCCAGCAGCCAAGAGTCGGGAGGGCGCACAGATACGCAGTATTTT. Translation gives CASSQESGGRTDTQYF. This chain links TRBV4-1 with TRBJ2-3, with 8 bases lining up with TRBD2. From germline, CDR1 is MGHRA and CDR2 YSYEKL. The V and J ends lost 0 bases and 1 base, in that order; junction bases with no gene match: 3. The CDR3 contains 16 residues.

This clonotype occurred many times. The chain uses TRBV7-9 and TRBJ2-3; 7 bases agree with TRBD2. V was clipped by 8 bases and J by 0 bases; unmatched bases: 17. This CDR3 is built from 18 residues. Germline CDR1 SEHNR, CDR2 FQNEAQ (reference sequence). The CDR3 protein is CASRGARGSGVSTDTQYF. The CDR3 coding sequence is TGTGCCAGCCGTGGGGCCCGCGGGAGTGGGGTCAGCACAGATACGCAGTATTTT.

The CDR3 DNA reads as TGCGCCAGCAGCCAAGATCGGACTAGCGGGAGATCGCGCAATGAGCAGTTCTTC. Its protein is CASSQDRTSGRSRNEQFF. The V call is TRBV4-1, the J call TRBJ2-1; 13 nucleotides align to TRBD2. Germline CDR1 and CDR2: MGHRA and YSYEKL. V lost 0 bases, J lost 6 bases, and 8 bases stayed unmatched. The CDR3 totals 18 residues.